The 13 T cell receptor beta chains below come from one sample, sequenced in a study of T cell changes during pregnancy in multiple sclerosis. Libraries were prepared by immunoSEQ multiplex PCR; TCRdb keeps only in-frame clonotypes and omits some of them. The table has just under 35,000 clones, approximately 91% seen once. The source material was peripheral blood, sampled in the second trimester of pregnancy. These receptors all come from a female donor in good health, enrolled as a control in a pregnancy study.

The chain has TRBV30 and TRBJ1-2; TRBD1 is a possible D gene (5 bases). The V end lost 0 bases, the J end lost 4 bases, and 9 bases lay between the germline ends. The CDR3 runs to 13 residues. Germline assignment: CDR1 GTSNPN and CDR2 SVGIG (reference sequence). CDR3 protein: CAWSVTGSYGYTF. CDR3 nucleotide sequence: TGTGCCTGGAGTGTCACAGGTAGCTATGGCTACACCTTC.

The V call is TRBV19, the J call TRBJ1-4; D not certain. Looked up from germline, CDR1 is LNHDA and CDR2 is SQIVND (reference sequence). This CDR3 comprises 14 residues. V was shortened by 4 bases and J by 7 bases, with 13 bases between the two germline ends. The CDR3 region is CASSKADELEKLFF. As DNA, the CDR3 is TGTGCCAGTAGTAAAGCGGACGAGCTTGAAAAACTGTTTTTT.

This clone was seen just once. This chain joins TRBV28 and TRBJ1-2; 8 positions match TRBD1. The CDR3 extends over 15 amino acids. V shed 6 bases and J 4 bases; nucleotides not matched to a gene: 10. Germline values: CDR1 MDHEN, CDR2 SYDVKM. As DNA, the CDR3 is TGTGCCAGCAGCCAACAGGGGGGGCAGGGCTATGGCTACACCTTC. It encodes CASSQQGGQGYGYTF.

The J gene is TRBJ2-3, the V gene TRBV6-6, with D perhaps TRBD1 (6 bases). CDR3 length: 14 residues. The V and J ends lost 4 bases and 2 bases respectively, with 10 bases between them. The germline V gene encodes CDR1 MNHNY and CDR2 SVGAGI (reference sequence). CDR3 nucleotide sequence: TGTGCCAGCAGTTCGACAGGCCCCACAGATACGCAGTATTTT. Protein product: CASSSTGPTDTQYF.

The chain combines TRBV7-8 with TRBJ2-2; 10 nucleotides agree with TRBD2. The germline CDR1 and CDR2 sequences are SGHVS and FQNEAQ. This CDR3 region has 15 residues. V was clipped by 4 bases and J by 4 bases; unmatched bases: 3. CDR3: CASSSSGSGTGELFF. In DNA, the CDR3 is TGTGCCAGCAGCTCTAGCGGGAGCGGCACCGGGGAGCTGTTTTTT.

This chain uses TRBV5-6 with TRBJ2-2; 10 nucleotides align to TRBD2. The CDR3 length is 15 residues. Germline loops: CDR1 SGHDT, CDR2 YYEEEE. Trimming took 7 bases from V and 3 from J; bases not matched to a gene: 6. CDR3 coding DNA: TGTGCCAGCTGGGAAAGCGGGAGGGACACCGGGGAGCTGTTTTTT. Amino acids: CASWESGRDTGELFF.

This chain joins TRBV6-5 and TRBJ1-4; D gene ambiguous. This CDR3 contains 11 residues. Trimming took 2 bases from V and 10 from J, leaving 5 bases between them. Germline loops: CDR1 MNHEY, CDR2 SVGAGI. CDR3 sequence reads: CASSYRGKLFF. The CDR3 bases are TGTGCCAGCAGTTACCGAGGAAAACTGTTTTTT.

The CDR3 protein is CASTIAPSGEQFF. DNA of the CDR3: TGTGCCAGTACGATAGCCCCATCAGGGGAGCAGTTCTTC. The chain uses TRBV19 and TRBJ2-1, with a tentative D call TRBD1 (5 bases). The ends were cut back, 7 bases at V and 10 bases at J, with 17 bases in the middle. The germline gives CDR1 LNHDA, CDR2 SQIVND (reference sequence). The CDR3 length is 13 residues.

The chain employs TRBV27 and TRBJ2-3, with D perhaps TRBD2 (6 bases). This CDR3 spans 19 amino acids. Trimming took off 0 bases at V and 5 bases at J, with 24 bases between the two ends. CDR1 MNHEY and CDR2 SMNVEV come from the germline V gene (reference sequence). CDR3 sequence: CASSLSPPSVGGGRDTQYF. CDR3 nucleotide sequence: TGTGCCAGCAGTTTATCCCCCCCTTCGGTGGGAGGAGGTAGAGATACGCAGTATTTT.

The CDR3 loop reads CASSSQMNTEAFF. CDR3 bases: TGTGCCAGCAGCTCACAGATGAACACTGAAGCTTTCTTT. V and J are TRBV7-2 and TRBJ1-1; the D is unclear. Germline V CDR1 and CDR2: SGHTA, FQGNSA. V dropped 4 bases and J dropped 0 bases, with 6 bases sitting between them. This CDR3 has 13 residues.

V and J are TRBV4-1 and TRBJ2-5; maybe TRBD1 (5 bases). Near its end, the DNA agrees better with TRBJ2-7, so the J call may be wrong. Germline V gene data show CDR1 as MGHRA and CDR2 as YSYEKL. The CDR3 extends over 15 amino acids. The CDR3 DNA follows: TGCGCCAGCAGCCAACTCCATGGACAAGCCTACGAGCAGTACTTC. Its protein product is CASSQLHGQAYEQYF.

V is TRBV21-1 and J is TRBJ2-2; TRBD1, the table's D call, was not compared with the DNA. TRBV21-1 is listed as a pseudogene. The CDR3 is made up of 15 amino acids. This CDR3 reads CASSKEGQGTGELFF. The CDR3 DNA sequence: TGTGCCAGCAGCAAAGAGGGACAGGGTACCGGGGAGCTGTTTTTT.

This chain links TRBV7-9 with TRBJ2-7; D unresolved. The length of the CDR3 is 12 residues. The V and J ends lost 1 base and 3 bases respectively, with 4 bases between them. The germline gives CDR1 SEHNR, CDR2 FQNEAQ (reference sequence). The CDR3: CASSLGSYEQYF. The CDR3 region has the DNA TGTGCCAGCAGCTTAGGTAGCTACGAGCAGTACTTC.